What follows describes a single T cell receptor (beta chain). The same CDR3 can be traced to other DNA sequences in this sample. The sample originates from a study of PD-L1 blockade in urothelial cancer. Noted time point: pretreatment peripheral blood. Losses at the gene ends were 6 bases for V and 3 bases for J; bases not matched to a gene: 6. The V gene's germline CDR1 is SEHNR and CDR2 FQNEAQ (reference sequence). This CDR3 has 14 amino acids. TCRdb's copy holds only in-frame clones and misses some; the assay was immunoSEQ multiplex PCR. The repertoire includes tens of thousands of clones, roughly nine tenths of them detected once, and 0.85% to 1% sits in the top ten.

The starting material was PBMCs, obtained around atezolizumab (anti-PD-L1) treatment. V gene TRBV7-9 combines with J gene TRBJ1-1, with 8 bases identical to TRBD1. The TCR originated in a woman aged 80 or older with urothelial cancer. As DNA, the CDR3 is TGTGCCAGCAGGGCCGGGACAGGAGACACTGAAGCTTTCTTT. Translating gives CASRAGTGDTEAFF.